These T cell receptor beta chains were read from a single sample in a study of blood T cells in healthy people across ages. TCRdb analysed the 5' RACE reads with MiXCR anew, one entry per CDR3 protein. Of about 1.1 million distinct CDR3 sequences detected, 35% to 40% appear once; the ten largest clones hold roughly 14%. The specimen sequenced was blood. The receptor set was obtained from a man aged 18 to 29 in good health. The CDR3 runs from the conserved cysteine through the conserved F or W. D genes are given only for firm matches. The listing skips clone size in some rows; elsewhere it reads once, few, many or a size class.

d_gene: -; abundance: many; v_gene: TRBV3-1; len: 14; j_gene: TRBJ1-2; CDR3nt: TGTGCCAGCAGCCAGAGGGCGTGGGACTATGGCTACACCTTC; CDR3aa: CASSQRAWDYGYTF
d_gene: -; abundance: once; v_gene: TRBV27; len: 13; j_gene: TRBJ1-2; CDR3nt: TGTGCCAGCAGTTTTACAGGGTCGGGTGGCTACACCTTC; CDR3aa: CASSFTGSGGYTF
d_gene: -; abundance: -; v_gene: TRBV5-1; len: 14; j_gene: TRBJ1-5; CDR3nt: TGCGCCAGCAGCGTGGATCCAGGGGATCAGCCCCAGCATTTT; CDR3aa: CASSVDPGDQPQHF
d_gene: -; abundance: few; v_gene: TRBV13; len: 15; j_gene: TRBJ2-1; CDR3nt: TGTGCCAGCAGCCCCGTAGGGGCAGGTTCCAATGAGCAGTTCTTC; CDR3aa: CASSPVGAGSNEQFF
d_gene: -; abundance: many; v_gene: TRBV12-3/TRBV12-4; len: 14; j_gene: TRBJ2-7; CDR3nt: TGTGCCAGCAGTTCCGGGACGGACCAATACGAGCAGTACTTC; CDR3aa: CASSSGTDQYEQYF
d_gene: -; abundance: -; v_gene: TRBV6-5; len: 15; j_gene: TRBJ2-7; CDR3nt: TGTGCCAGCAGCCCCGAGGGCCTCCCCTACAATGAGCAGTACTTC; CDR3aa: CASSPEGLPYNEQYF
d_gene: -; abundance: -; v_gene: TRBV20-1; len: 16; j_gene: TRBJ2-4; CDR3nt: TGCAGTGCTAGAGGAAGAAGTCAGGTAGCCAAAAACATTCAGTACTTC; CDR3aa: CSARGRSQVAKNIQYF
d_gene: -; abundance: many; v_gene: TRBV7-2; len: 15; j_gene: TRBJ1-1; CDR3nt: TGTGCCAGCAGCTTAGAGGGGGGTGGGAACACTGAAGCTTTCTTT; CDR3aa: CASSLEGGGNTEAFF
d_gene: -; abundance: -; v_gene: TRBV6-6; len: 13; j_gene: TRBJ1-2; CDR3nt: TGTGCCAGCGAAAATCGGGCCGGGAAGGGCTACACCTTC; CDR3aa: CASENRAGKGYTF
d_gene: TRBD2; abundance: -; v_gene: TRBV15; len: 17; j_gene: TRBJ2-3; CDR3nt: TGTGCCACCAGCAGAGATAGGCCTAGCGGGGGCAGAGATACGCAGTATTTT; CDR3aa: CATSRDRPSGGRDTQYF
d_gene: -; abundance: -; v_gene: TRBV2; len: 13; j_gene: TRBJ2-4; CDR3nt: TGTGCCAGCAGTGAAGACGGTTCGAGAGGGCAGTACTTC; CDR3aa: CASSEDGSRGQYF
d_gene: -; abundance: -; v_gene: TRBV5-5; len: 16; j_gene: TRBJ2-5; CDR3nt: TGTGCCAGCAGCTATGGTGTGGTTAACAGGGATCAGACCCAGTACTTC; CDR3aa: CASSYGVVNRDQTQYF
d_gene: -; abundance: -; v_gene: TRBV11-2; len: 13; j_gene: TRBJ2-3; CDR3nt: TGTGCCAGCAGCTCACCGGGGATGGATACGCAGTATTTT; CDR3aa: CASSSPGMDTQYF
d_gene: -; abundance: -; v_gene: TRBV20-1; len: 15; j_gene: TRBJ2-5; CDR3nt: TGCAGTGCATCCGGGGGGGCAGGGGGAAACAATGAGCAGTACTTC; CDR3aa: CSASGGAGGNNEQYF
d_gene: -; abundance: -; v_gene: TRBV14; len: 14; j_gene: TRBJ2-5; CDR3nt: TGTGCCAGCAGCCAAATGAGAACAGCGGAGACCCAGTACTTC; CDR3aa: CASSQMRTAETQYF
d_gene: TRBD1; abundance: -; v_gene: TRBV11-1; len: 15; j_gene: TRBJ2-5; CDR3nt: TGTGCCAGCAGCCCTAAGGGACAGGGGAGGGAGACCCAGTACTTC; CDR3aa: CASSPKGQGRETQYF
d_gene: TRBD1; abundance: many; v_gene: TRBV24-1; len: 22; j_gene: TRBJ1-5; CDR3nt: TGTGCCACCGCATTCTACCACGACAGGGAGGTCTATATGGGGAAAAGCAATCAGCCCCAGCATTTT; CDR3aa: CATAFYHDREVYMGKSNQPQHF
d_gene: -; abundance: -; v_gene: TRBV24-1; len: 20; j_gene: TRBJ2-1; CDR3nt: TGTGCCACCAGAGCTGGGGGGAAGACCGGACAGGCCAGCTCCTACAATGAGCAGTTCTTC; CDR3aa: CATRAGGKTGQASSYNEQFF